These T cell receptor beta chains were read from a single sample in a study of CD8+ T cells in alopecia areata. Generated by immunoSEQ multiplex PCR, the TCRdb table keeps only in-frame clones and is missing some. This sample has 20,000 to 30,000 clones, with roughly 50% found just once. The sequenced sample consisted of NKG2D-high CD8+ T cells sorted from blood. The source of these receptors is a human donor with alopecia areata. Each CDR3 is given with its conserved first and last residue. The D gene is left open where the match is weak. Size is omitted from some rows. Given values are once, few, many or a class for expanded clones.

d_gene	v_gene	abundance	j_gene	CDR3nt	CDR3aa
-	TRBV13	few	TRBJ1-2	TGTGCCAGCAGCTCCCGGGAGTGGAACGATGGCTACACCTTC	CASSSREWNDGYTF
-	TRBV15	few	TRBJ2-5	TGTGCCACCAGGGGAATGGACTGGACTCTAGAGACCCAGTACTTC	CATRGMDWTLETQYF
-	TRBV7-2	-	TRBJ2-2	TGTGCCAGCAGCCGCGATAGGCCGAGGCTGTTTTTT	CASSRDRPRLFF
-	TRBV7-3	-	TRBJ1-3	TGTGCCAGCAGCCCATCATCGGACACCATATATTTT	CASSPSSDTIYF
-	TRBV27	-	TRBJ1-2	TGTGCCAGCAGTTATACCAGGACCCCCTACTATGGCTACACCTTC	CASSYTRTPYYGYTF
-	TRBV27	few	TRBJ2-2	TGTGCCAGCGGGGACGCGAGGGAGCTGTTTTTT	CASGDARELFF
TRBD1	TRBV19	medium-sized	TRBJ2-7	TGTGCCAGTAGTGTCAACCCGACAGGGGGCGAGCAGTACTTC	CASSVNPTGGEQYF
-	TRBV27	-	TRBJ2-5	TGTGCCAGCAGTTCCGACAGAAGACAAGAGACCCAGTACTTC	CASSSDRRQETQYF
TRBD1	TRBV28	-	TRBJ2-4	TGTGCCAGCAGTGGGGACAGCAGTATAAACATTCAGTACTTC	CASSGDSSINIQYF
-	TRBV28	-	TRBJ1-2	TGTGCCAGCAGCCCCGAGGATCAGCGATATGGCTACACCTTC	CASSPEDQRYGYTF
TRBD1	TRBV28	-	TRBJ2-1	TGTGCCAGCAGAATAGGGACAGCTAACAATGAGCAGTTCTTC	CASRIGTANNEQFF
-	TRBV2	-	TRBJ2-1	TGTGCCGAAACCAGTTCAAGGATAGGGAATGAGCAGTTCTTC	CAETSSRIGNEQFF
-	TRBV7-3	-	TRBJ2-2	TGTGCCAGCAGCTTATACGGGGTGAACACCGGGGAGCTGTTTTTT	CASSLYGVNTGELFF
-	TRBV28	-	TRBJ2-7	TGTGCCAGCAGTTTAAACAGGAAAACTCACTCCTACGAGCAGTACTTC	CASSLNRKTHSYEQYF
-	TRBV2	-	TRBJ1-5	TGTGCCAGCACGAGGGGTCAGGCACATCAGCCCCAGCATTTT	CASTRGQAHQPQHF
-	TRBV9	-	TRBJ2-3	TGTGCCAGCAGCGTAGGGACTAGCACAGATACGCAGTATTTT	CASSVGTSTDTQYF
-	TRBV15	-	TRBJ2-7	TGTGCCACGAAGACCTCAGGGCGATACGAGCAGTACTTC	CATKTSGRYEQYF
-	TRBV7-9	-	TRBJ2-1	TGTGCCAGCAGCCCTAGCGAGAGCTCCTACAATGAGCAGTTCTTC	CASSPSESSYNEQFF
-	TRBV27	-	TRBJ2-5	TGTGCCAGCAGTCCCCGGGCAGGTAGACTCCAAGAGACCCAGTACTTC	CASSPRAGRLQETQYF
-	TRBV7-9	few	TRBJ2-7	TGTGCCAGCGCGGAGACCGTGGCCTACGAGCAGTACTTC	CASAETVAYEQYF
-	TRBV2	-	TRBJ2-1	TGTGCCAGCATCGGCAGGGGAGTTGAGCAGTTCTTC	CASIGRGVEQFF
-	TRBV27	-	TRBJ2-1	TGTGCCAGCAGTCCCGGCAGAGGCCCCTACAATGAGCAGTTCTTC	CASSPGRGPYNEQFF
-	TRBV27	-	TRBJ1-5	TGTGCCAGCACCCCTTTTTCCTATAGCAATCAGCCCCAGCATTTT	CASTPFSYSNQPQHF
TRBD1	TRBV9	-	TRBJ1-5	TGTGCCAGCGGACAGGGAGATCAGCCCCAGCATTTT	CASGQGDQPQHF
-	TRBV25-1	few	TRBJ1-2	TGTGCCAGCAGTGTGGGCGGATTCTATGGCTACACCTTC	CASSVGGFYGYTF
TRBD2	TRBV29-1	-	TRBJ2-1	TGCAGCGTCGGGGGACTAGCGGGAGTTCTTGAGCAGTTCTTC	CSVGGLAGVLEQFF
-	TRBV7-9	few	TRBJ1-3	TGTGCCAGCAGCATGCAACTTAGGGATGGAAACACCATATATTTT	CASSMQLRDGNTIYF
-	TRBV4-1	-	TRBJ2-7	TGCGCCAGCAGCCAGACACCCGGGGTATTAGGTTACGAGCAGTACTTC	CASSQTPGVLGYEQYF
-	TRBV18	-	TRBJ1-2	TGTGCCAGCTCACCAGACGACTATGGCTACACCTTC	CASSPDDYGYTF
-	TRBV28	-	TRBJ1-5	TGTGCCAGCAGCCGTGAGAAGGGAAATCAGCCCCAGCATTTT	CASSREKGNQPQHF
-	TRBV28	-	TRBJ1-1	TGTGCCAGCAGTTTAACTTTTACTCAAGTGGGCACTGAAGCTTTCTTT	CASSLTFTQVGTEAFF
-	TRBV14	-	TRBJ1-3	TGTGCCAGCAGCCAAGAGGTGTCTGGAAACACCATATATTTT	CASSQEVSGNTIYF
-	TRBV6-5	-	TRBJ2-2	TGTGCCAGCAGTTATATGGAGACCGGGGAGCTGTTTTTT	CASSYMETGELFF
TRBD2	TRBV7-9	-	TRBJ2-1	TGTGCCAGCAGCTTAGGAGGTGGCCTAGCGGGAGGGAATGAGCAGTTCTTC	CASSLGGGLAGGNEQFF
-	TRBV7-3	few	TRBJ2-5	TGTGCCAGCAGCCCGTATCCCGGGACCCAAGAGACCCAGTACTTC	CASSPYPGTQETQYF
-	TRBV6-5	-	TRBJ2-1	TGTGCCAGCAGTTACGGGGCAGGACCCGAGCAGTTCTTC	CASSYGAGPEQFF
-	TRBV5-1	few	TRBJ1-1	TGCGCCAGCAGCAGGTACCCGGGACTCCTTGATAGGAGCCGGGCTTTCTTT	CASSRYPGLLDRSRAFF
-	TRBV27	-	TRBJ2-7	TGTGCCAGCAGTTTCACGGCCTCCTACGAGCAGTACTTC	CASSFTASYEQYF
TRBD1	TRBV5-1	few	TRBJ1-5	TGCGCCAGCAGCGCCACAGGGGGGCGCGGAGAGCCCCAGCATTTT	CASSATGGRGEPQHF
-	TRBV27	-	TRBJ2-7	TGTGCCAGCAGTTTATCGGTGGGGCTCTACGAGCAGTACTTC	CASSLSVGLYEQYF
TRBD1	TRBV7-8	-	TRBJ2-1	TGTGCCAGCAGATCGGGACAGGGAGCCTACAATGAGCAGTTCTTC	CASRSGQGAYNEQFF